This T cell receptor beta chain was obtained from a study of PD-L1 blockade in urothelial cancer. The wider study: Samples of blood were analyzed 3 weeks (second dose) and 6 weeks after treatment start. Blood samples had a median of 141,255 T cells, 80,000 to 85,000 unique TCRs, and clonality roughly 0.074.

TCRdb's copy holds only in-frame clones and misses some; the assay was immunoSEQ multiplex PCR. The repertoire consists of tens of thousands of clones, with around 82% occurring once and the leading ten covering about a sixth. Time point here: pretreatment peripheral blood. This receptor was obtained from a man aged 60 to 69 with urothelial cancer. The specimen was PBMCs, collected around atezolizumab (anti-PD-L1) treatment.

The CDR3 reads CASSLVTSGASTDTQYF. DNA for the CDR3: TGTGCCAGCAGCTTGGTGACTAGCGGGGCTAGCACAGATACGCAGTATTTT. The V gene is TRBV5-5, the J gene TRBJ2-3; TRBD2 aligns across 11 bases. Germline assignment: CDR1 SGHKS and CDR2 YYEKEE (reference sequence). The CDR3 has 17 residues. The J segment lost 0 bases and the V segment lost 0 bases, leaving 3 bases of the junction unmatched.